This TCR beta chain was sequenced in a study of human T cells and chemical hapten exposure. Study overall: The study patch tested 0.01% DPC on the upper back and read results at 6 days. Yields of TCR per sample differed, chiefly owing to small differences in pooled library volume.

Each CDR3 protein gets one entry after TCRdb re-called the RACE reads with MiXCR. This sample has 340,000 or so distinct CDR3 sequences, with under 8% found just once. This CDR3 region has 11 residues. With 12 bases clipped from V and 4 bases from J, the junction kept 4 bases outside the gene matches. From germline, CDR1 is KGHDR and CDR2 SFDVKD. This clonotype was found a few times. The time point denotes: patch test 1, 2 weeks after DPC sensitization. Treatment in this sample: therapeutic diphenylcyclopropenone sensitization with weekly scalp DPC. Material: whole blood, obtained in connection with sensitization to the hapten diphenylcyclopropenone (DPC). The TCR originated in a woman between 18 and 29 years old with alopecia areata. Some clones in this sample may be carry-over from other donors' samples. The chain carries TRBV24-1 and TRBJ1-2; 7 nucleotides agree with TRBD1. CDR3 in amino acids: CAVSGGYGYTF. In nucleotides, the CDR3 is TGTGCCGTGTCAGGGGGCTATGGCTACACCTTC.